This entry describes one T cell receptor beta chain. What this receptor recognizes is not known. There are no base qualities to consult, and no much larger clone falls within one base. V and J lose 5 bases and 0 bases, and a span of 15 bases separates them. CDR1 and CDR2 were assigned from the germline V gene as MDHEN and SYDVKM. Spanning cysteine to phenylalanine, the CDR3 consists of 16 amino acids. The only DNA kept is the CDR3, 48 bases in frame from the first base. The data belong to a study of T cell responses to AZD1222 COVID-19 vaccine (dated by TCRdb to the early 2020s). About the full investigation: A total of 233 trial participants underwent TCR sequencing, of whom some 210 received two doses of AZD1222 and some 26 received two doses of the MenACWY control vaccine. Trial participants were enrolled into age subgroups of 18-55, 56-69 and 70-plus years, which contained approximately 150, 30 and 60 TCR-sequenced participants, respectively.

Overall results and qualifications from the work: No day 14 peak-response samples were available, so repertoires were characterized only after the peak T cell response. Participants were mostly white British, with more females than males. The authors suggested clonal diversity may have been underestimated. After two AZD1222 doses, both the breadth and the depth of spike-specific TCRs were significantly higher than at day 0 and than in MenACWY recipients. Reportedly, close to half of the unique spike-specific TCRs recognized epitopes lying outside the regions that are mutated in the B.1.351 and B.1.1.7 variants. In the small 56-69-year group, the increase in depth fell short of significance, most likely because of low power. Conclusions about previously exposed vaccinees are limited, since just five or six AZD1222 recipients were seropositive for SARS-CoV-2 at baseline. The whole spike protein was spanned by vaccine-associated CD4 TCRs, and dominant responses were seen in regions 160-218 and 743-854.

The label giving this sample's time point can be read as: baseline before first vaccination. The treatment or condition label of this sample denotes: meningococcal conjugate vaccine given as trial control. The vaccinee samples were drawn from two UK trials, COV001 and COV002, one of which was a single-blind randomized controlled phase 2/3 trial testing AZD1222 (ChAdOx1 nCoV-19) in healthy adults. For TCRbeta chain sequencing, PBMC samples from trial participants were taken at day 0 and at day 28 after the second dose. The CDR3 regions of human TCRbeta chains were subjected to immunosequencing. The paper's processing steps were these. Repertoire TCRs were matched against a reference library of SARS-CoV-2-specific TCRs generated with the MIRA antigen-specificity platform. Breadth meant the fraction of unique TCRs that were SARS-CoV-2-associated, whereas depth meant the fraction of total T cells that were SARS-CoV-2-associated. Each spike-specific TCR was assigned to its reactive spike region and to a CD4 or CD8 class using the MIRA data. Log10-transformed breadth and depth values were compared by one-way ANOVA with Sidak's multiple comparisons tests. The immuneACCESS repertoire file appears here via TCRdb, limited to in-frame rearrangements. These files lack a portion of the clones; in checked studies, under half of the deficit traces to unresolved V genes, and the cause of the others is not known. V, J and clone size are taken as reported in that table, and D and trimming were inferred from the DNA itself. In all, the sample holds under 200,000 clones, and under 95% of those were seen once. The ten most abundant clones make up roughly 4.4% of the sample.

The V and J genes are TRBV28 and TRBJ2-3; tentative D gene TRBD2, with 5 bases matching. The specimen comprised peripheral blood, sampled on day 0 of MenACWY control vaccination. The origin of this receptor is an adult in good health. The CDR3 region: CASSPVAQPSTDTQYF. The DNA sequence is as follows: TGTGCCAGCAGTCCCGTAGCGCAACCTAGCACAGATACGCAGTATTTT.